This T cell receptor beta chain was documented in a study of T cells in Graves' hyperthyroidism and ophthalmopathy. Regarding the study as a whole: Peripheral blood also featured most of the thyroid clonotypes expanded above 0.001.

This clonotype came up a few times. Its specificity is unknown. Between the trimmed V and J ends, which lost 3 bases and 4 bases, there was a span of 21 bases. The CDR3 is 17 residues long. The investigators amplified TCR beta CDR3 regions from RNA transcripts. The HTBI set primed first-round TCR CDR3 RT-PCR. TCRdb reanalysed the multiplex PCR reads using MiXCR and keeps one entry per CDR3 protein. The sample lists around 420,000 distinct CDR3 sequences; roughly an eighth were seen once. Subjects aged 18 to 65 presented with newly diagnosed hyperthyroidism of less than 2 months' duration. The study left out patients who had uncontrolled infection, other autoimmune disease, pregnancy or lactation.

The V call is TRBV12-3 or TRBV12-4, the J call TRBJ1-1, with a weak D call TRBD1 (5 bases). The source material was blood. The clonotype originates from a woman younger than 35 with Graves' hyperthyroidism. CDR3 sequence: CASSLYQGGARGTEAFF. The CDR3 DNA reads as TGTGCCAGCAGTTTGTATCAGGGAGGGGCGAGAGGCACTGAAGCTTTCTTT.